This TCR beta chain comes out of a study of blood T cell repertoires in COVID-19. The germline V gene encodes CDR1 SGHTA and CDR2 FQGNSA. Trimming pared 2 bases from V and 10 bases from J, leaving 12 bases between. The CDR3 runs to 14 residues. Authors' methods: It was from reference gene primer amplification that nucleated cell counts were estimated. Sequencing used immunoSEQ multiplex PCR; TCRdb keeps in-frame clones, though not all of them. The D gene and trimming were derived from the DNA, and the V and J assignments and clone size from that table. The sample lists about 390,000 clones; approximately 90% were seen once.

The sequenced sample was PBMCs or T cells enriched from blood (not recorded which). The chain joins TRBV7-2 to TRBJ1-6; D possibly corresponds to TRBD1 (6 bases). The sequence came from a woman between 50 and 59 years old who had recovered from COVID-19. CDR3 protein: CASSLTYQGSPLHF. Written as DNA, the CDR3 is TGTGCCAGCAGCTTAACTTACCAGGGGTCACCCCTCCACTTT. The complete variable domain, with remaining parts taken from reference TRBV7-2 and TRBJ1-6, reads GAGVSQSPSNKVTEKGKDVELRCDPISGHTALYWYRQSLGQGLEFLIYFQGNSAPDKSGLPSDRFSAERTGGSVSTLTIQRTQQEDSAVYLCASSLTYQGSPLHFGNGTRLTVT.